A selection of T cell receptor beta chains follows, all from one sample in a study of CD8 T cells in ankylosing spondylitis. From the 5' RACE reads, TCRdb called clonotypes with MiXCR, one entry per CDR3 protein. The table has about 400,000 distinct CDR3 sequences, 20% to 25% seen once. The sequenced sample consisted of blood, either unsorted or a sorted T cell fraction (not recorded which). The receptors were gathered from a male donor with ankylosing spondylitis. The CDR3 runs from the conserved cysteine through the conserved F or W. Each record gives: D gene, J gene, V gene, clone size, CDR3 protein, CDR3 DNA. D genes are given only for firm matches. Some rows have no size entry. The others give once, few or many, or a class for an expanded clone.

>NA|TRBJ1-5|TRBV27|NA
CASSYTSENSNQPQHF
TGTGCCAGCAGTTACACCAGCGAAAATAGCAATCAGCCCCAGCATTTT
>NA|TRBJ2-3|TRBV7-2|many
CASAVTDTQYF
TGTGCCAGCGCCGTCACAGATACGCAGTATTTT
>NA|TRBJ2-1|TRBV5-5|NA
CASSSETGEQFF
TGTGCCAGCAGCTCAGAAACAGGGGAGCAGTTCTTC
>NA|TRBJ2-7|TRBV29-1|few
CSVSGPSYEQYF
TGCAGCGTCAGCGGACCCTCCTACGAGCAGTACTTC
>TRBD1|TRBJ2-1|TRBV5-1|few
CASSPGQGPHNEQFF
TGCGCCAGCAGCCCCGGACAGGGCCCCCACAATGAGCAGTTCTTC
>NA|TRBJ2-7|TRBV11-3|NA
CASSLGLQGYEQYF
TGTGCCAGCAGCTTAGGGCTACAGGGTTACGAGCAGTACTTC
>NA|TRBJ2-7|TRBV4-2|few
CASSQDLGGRLPQQYF
TGTGCCAGCAGCCAAGATCTGGGCGGGCGGCTCCCCCAGCAGTACTTC
>TRBD1|TRBJ1-6|TRBV4-3|few
CASSQEGQGSYNSPLHF
TGCGCCAGCAGCCAAGAGGGACAGGGGTCCTATAATTCACCCCTCCACTTT
>TRBD2|TRBJ2-2|TRBV19|few
CAIVGLGAGELFF
TGTGCCATCGTGGGACTAGGTGCCGGGGAGCTGTTTTTT
>NA|TRBJ2-1|TRBV6-2/TRBV6-3|NA
CASSYFGGPGYNEQFF
TGTGCCAGCAGTTACTTCGGAGGGCCGGGGTACAATGAGCAGTTCTTC
>NA|TRBJ1-4|TRBV19|once
CASSVPQPGISNEKLFF
TGTGCCAGTAGTGTACCCCAACCCGGGATATCTAATGAAAAACTGTTTTTT
>NA|TRBJ2-2|TRBV5-4|few
CASSLGGLAENTGELFF
TGTGCCAGCAGCTTGGGGGGGCTAGCGGAGAACACCGGGGAGCTGTTTTTT
>TRBD1|TRBJ1-1|TRBV7-2|few
CASRKDRPDTEAFF
TGTGCCAGCAGAAAGGACAGGCCGGACACTGAAGCTTTCTTT
>NA|TRBJ2-2|TRBV5-5|NA
CASSFTLNTGELFF
TGTGCCAGCAGCTTTACACTGAACACCGGGGAGCTGTTTTTT
>TRBD2|TRBJ2-7|TRBV12-3/TRBV12-4|few
CASSPRTRLGYEQYF
TGTGCCAGCAGTCCAAGGACTAGATTGGGCTACGAGCAGTACTTC
>NA|TRBJ2-7|TRBV25-1|many
CASSEYSSAGEQYF
TGTGCCAGCAGTGAATATTCTAGCGCGGGCGAGCAGTACTTC
>TRBD1|TRBJ1-6|TRBV29-1|many
CSVRETGDSPLHF
TGCAGCGTTCGAGAGACAGGGGATTCACCCCTCCACTTT
>NA|TRBJ2-1|TRBV12-3/TRBV12-4|NA
CASSPDRRAYNEQFF
TGTGCCAGCAGCCCGGACCGAAGAGCCTACAATGAGCAGTTCTTC
>NA|TRBJ2-7|TRBV27|few
CASSWSRSNYEQYF
TGTGCCAGCAGTTGGTCCCGGAGCAACTACGAGCAGTACTTC
>NA|TRBJ1-1|TRBV29-1|NA
CSVSGRTEAFF
TGCAGCGTTAGCGGCCGGACTGAAGCTTTCTTT
>NA|TRBJ2-5|TRBV5-1|NA
CASSPEGSQETQYF
TGCGCCAGCAGTCCCGAGGGGTCACAAGAGACCCAGTACTTC
>TRBD2|TRBJ2-1|TRBV24-1|NA
CATSDRLANNEQFF
TGTGCCACCAGTGACCGACTAGCGAACAATGAGCAGTTCTTC
>NA|TRBJ2-1|TRBV5-1|NA
CASSLRSSGDEQFF
TGCGCCAGCAGCTTGCGCTCTAGTGGTGATGAGCAGTTCTTC
>NA|TRBJ2-5|TRBV29-1|NA
CSVDSGEETQYF
TGCAGCGTTGACTCTGGGGAAGAGACCCAGTACTTC
>NA|TRBJ1-1|TRBV20-1|few
CSAKARSGARAFF
TGCAGTGCTAAGGCACGTTCCGGGGCAAGGGCTTTCTTT
>TRBD2|TRBJ2-2|TRBV11-2|NA
CASSPSGMSTGELFF
TGTGCCAGCAGCCCTAGCGGGATGAGTACCGGGGAGCTGTTTTTT
>NA|TRBJ1-1|TRBV20-1|once
CSARTPGGVMNTEAFF
TGCAGTGCTAGAACCCCAGGTGGGGTTATGAACACTGAAGCTTTCTTT
>NA|TRBJ1-1|TRBV29-1|NA
CSVDPTGGTEAFF
TGCAGCGTTGACCCCACTGGGGGGACTGAAGCTTTCTTT
>NA|TRBJ2-6|TRBV5-1|many
CASSFTGPKSGANVLTF
TGCGCCAGCAGCTTCACAGGACCCAAATCTGGGGCCAACGTCCTGACTTTC
>NA|TRBJ2-1|TRBV6-2/TRBV6-3|NA
CASSSGRWNEQFF
TGTGCCAGCAGTTCCGGGAGATGGAATGAGCAGTTCTTC
>TRBD2|TRBJ2-7|TRBV28|few
CASEGSRLAGSSYEQYF
TGTGCCAGCGAAGGATCTCGGCTAGCGGGGAGCTCCTACGAGCAGTACTTC